One sample yielded the 21 T cell receptor beta chains listed below, sequenced in a study of shared clonotypes between healthy human individuals (dated by TCRdb to 2020 to 2021). The library was generated by the immunoSEQ multiplex PCR assay. Drawn from immuneACCESS, this table holds only the in-frame rearrangements with V and J called that TCRdb kept. Clones are partly lost; checked studies trace under half to an unresolved V gene and leave the rest unexplained. The table for this sample lists more than 2 million clones; around 95% of them were counted only once. 0.1% to 0.15% of the sample is held by the ten biggest clonotypes. The source material was naive CD4+ T cells sorted from blood. The cell subset or site label on this specimen signifies: CD45RA+ positively selected. These TCRs come from a man between 18 and 29 years old in good health.

J is TRBJ2-7 and V is TRBV5-1; D not certain. The CDR3 runs to 15 residues. CDR1 and CDR2 (germline): SGHRS, YFSETQ. Trimming stripped 0 bases from V and 5 bases from J, with 15 bases between. CDR3 amino acids: CASSLAWERNDEQYF. The CDR3 nucleotides read TGCGCCAGCAGCTTGGCCTGGGAAAGGAACGACGAGCAGTACTTC. Full variable domain (outside the CDR3, taken from reference TRBV5-1 and TRBJ2-7): KAGVTQTPRYLIKTRGQQVTLSCSPISGHRSVSWYQQTPGQGLQFLFEYFSETQRNKGNFPGRFSGRQFSNSRSEMNVSTLELGDSALYLCASSLAWERNDEQYFGPGTRLTVT.

The chain is built from TRBV30 and TRBJ1-4; possibly TRBD1 for D (6 bases). Trimming took off 0 bases at V and 7 bases at J, with 9 bases between the two ends. Germline V gene data show CDR1 as GTSNPN and CDR2 as SVGIG (reference sequence). This CDR3 contains 13 residues. CDR3 in amino acids: CAWSVQTGEKLFF. The CDR3 DNA reads TGTGCCTGGAGTGTCCAGACAGGTGAAAAACTGTTTTTT.

The chain links TRBV6-5 to TRBJ1-5; 9 nucleotides align to TRBD1. Germline V lookup: CDR1 MNHEY, CDR2 SVGAGI. CDR3 length: 15 residues. The V segment lost 6 bases and the J segment 7 bases; nucleotides outside the gene matches: 10. CDR3 residues: CASRSGQGNGQPQHF. The CDR3 region has the DNA TGTGCCAGCAGATCGGGACAGGGAAACGGACAGCCCCAGCATTTT.

As to this clone: Distinct nucleotide sequences in the sample also encode this CDR3. The J gene is TRBJ2-1, the V gene TRBV25-1, with D tentatively TRBD2 (5 bases). The germline V and J ends were trimmed by 1 base and 0 bases, with 7 bases remaining between them. The germline CDR1 and CDR2 sequences are MGHDK and SYGVNS. The CDR3 consists of 15 residues. The CDR3 coding sequence is TGTGCCAGCAGTGAATCTGGGAGCTCCTACAATGAGCAGTTCTTC. Translated, it gives CASSESGSSYNEQFF.

In regard to this clone: At the DNA level, this CDR3 is encoded by other sequences in the same sample as well. The chain uses TRBV5-1 and TRBJ2-2; D possibly uses TRBD1 or TRBD2 (5 bases each). V lost 4 bases and J lost 0, with 10 bases in between. This CDR3 has 15 amino acids. Per germline, CDR1 SGHRS and CDR2 YFSETQ. The CDR3, as DNA: TGCGCCAGCAGCGCCGGGACCGCGAACACCGGGGAGCTGTTTTTT. Translated, it gives CASSAGTANTGELFF.

On this clone itself: The sample contains more than one DNA sequence encoding this CDR3. The V and J genes are TRBV29-1 and TRBJ1-1, with TRBD1 as a possible D gene (6 bases). Trimming stripped 4 bases from V and 2 bases from J, with 11 bases between. The CDR3 is 13 residues long. Germline V gives CDR1 SQVTM, CDR2 ANQGSEA. The CDR3 nucleotides read TGCAGCGTTGTCGGCAGGGGAAACACTGAAGCTTTCTTT. Protein product: CSVVGRGNTEAFF. Drawing the rest from reference TRBV29-1 and TRBJ1-1, the complete variable domain is SAVISQKPSRDICQRGTSLTIQCQVDSQVTMMFWYRQQPGQSLTLIATANQGSEATYESGFVIDKFPISRPNLTFSTLTVSNMSPEDSSIYLCSVVGRGNTEAFFGQGTRLTVV.

V usage is TRBV7-2 and J usage is TRBJ2-2; TRBD2 matches at 10 bases. Germline-derived CDR1 and CDR2 are SGHTA and FQGNSA. After removal of 5 bases from V and 8 bases from J, the junction contained 8 bases not matched to a gene. The CDR3 has 15 amino acids. The CDR3 bases are TGTGCCAGCAGCCCTCATAGCGGGAGGTCTGGGGAGCTGTTTTTT. Translated, it gives CASSPHSGRSGELFF.

The chain links TRBV5-4 to TRBJ1-6; D gene unclear. CDR1 and CDR2 from the germline V gene are SGHNT and YYREEE (reference sequence). V was pared by 2 bases and J by 7 bases, with 16 bases between. The CDR3 has 16 amino acids. The CDR3 spells CASSFPDPGGNSPLHF. The CDR3 bases are TGTGCCAGCAGCTTTCCTGATCCGGGAGGAAATTCACCCCTCCACTTT.

The gene calls are TRBV30 and TRBJ2-1; D could derive from TRBD1 or TRBD2 (6 bases each). The CDR3 runs 14 residues. Germline lookup yields CDR1 GTSNPN and CDR2 SVGIG (reference sequence). Trimming removed 5 bases at V and 4 bases at J, with 15 bases between. The DNA of the CDR3 is TGTGCCTGGGCCCTCATAGGGGGGTACAATGAGCAGTTCTTC. It is translated as CAWALIGGYNEQFF. Looking up the rest from reference TRBV30 and TRBJ2-1 gives the full variable domain: SQTIHQWPATLVQPVGSPLSLECTVEGTSNPNLYWYRQAAGRGLQLLFYSVGIGQISSEVPQNLSASRPQDRQFILSSKKLLLSDSGFYLCAWALIGGYNEQFFGPGTRLTVL.

The CDR3 bases are TGCAGTCAAGCCAAGAACACTGAAGCTTTCTTT. As protein: CSQAKNTEAFF. V is TRBV20-1 and J is TRBJ1-1, with D uncertain. The CDR3 totals 11 residues. Germline CDR1 DFQATT, CDR2 SNEGSKA (reference sequence). Trimming shortened V by 8 bases and J by 1 base, and 8 bases separated the two germline ends.

CDR3 region: CASSQPGPGPFTF. The DNA for the CDR3 is TGTGCCAGCAGCCAACCGGGGCCTGGGCCGTTCACCTTC. The V gene is TRBV6-6, the J gene TRBJ1-2; D might be TRBD1 (5 bases). The CDR3 sequence is 13 residues long. Germline-derived CDR1 and CDR2 are MNHNY and SVGAGI (reference sequence). V lost 6 bases to trimming and J lost 13 bases, with 21 bases between them.

V is TRBV4-1 and J is TRBJ1-3; TRBD1 is a possible D gene (5 bases). V lost 4 bases and J lost 2, with 12 bases in between. The CDR3 spans 15 residues. Germline lookup yields CDR1 MGHRA and CDR2 YSYEKL. Here the CDR3 DNA reads TGCGCCAGCAGCCCATTGGGGGGGGCTGGAAACACCATATATTTT. It codes for CASSPLGGAGNTIYF.

CDR3 DNA sequence: TGTGCCAGTAGTCCCAGGACAGGGAGCGAGCAGTACTTC. Translated, it gives CASSPRTGSEQYF. The chain combines TRBV19 with TRBJ2-7; TRBD1 agrees at 8 bases. Germline loops: CDR1 LNHDA, CDR2 SQIVND (reference sequence). CDR3 length equals 13 residues. Trimming removed 5 bases from V and 6 bases from J; junction bases left unmatched: 6.

This sequence joins TRBV6-1 and TRBJ1-2; 9 positions agree with TRBD1. The CDR3 is made up of 13 amino acids. Germline values: CDR1 MNHNS, CDR2 SASEGT. Losses at the gene ends were 4 bases for V and 6 bases for J; bases not matched to a gene: 3. The CDR3 reads CASSVDRGDGYTF. The CDR3 DNA follows: TGTGCCAGCAGTGTGGACAGGGGAGATGGCTACACCTTC.

V and J are TRBV18 and TRBJ2-7, with a weak D call TRBD1 (6 bases). The CDR3 has 15 residues. Germline V gene sequence: CDR1 KGHSH, CDR2 LQKENI. Trimming pared 3 bases from V and 5 bases from J, leaving 17 bases between. CDR3 loop: CASSPAPGVTNEQYF. The DNA for the CDR3 is TGTGCCAGCTCACCGGCTCCAGGGGTTACGAACGAGCAGTACTTC. The full variable domain, in which reference TRBV18 and TRBJ2-7 provide the parts outside the CDR3, is NAGVMQNPRHLVRRRGQEARLRCSPMKGHSHVYWYRQLPEEGLKFMVYLQKENIIDESGMPKERFSAEFPKEGPSILRIQQVVRGDSAAYFCASSPAPGVTNEQYFGPGTRLTVT.

This chain links TRBV6-5 with TRBJ2-7; TRBD1 matches at 9 bases. The ends lost 6 bases at V and 3 bases at J; junction bases unmatched: 9. This CDR3 has 15 amino acids. CDR1 MNHEY and CDR2 SVGAGI come from the germline V gene. The CDR3 DNA is TGTGCCAGCAGCCGAGGGACAGGGAGAGGCTACGAGCAGTACTTC. This sequence encodes CASSRGTGRGYEQYF.

The V and J genes are TRBV28 and TRBJ1-6; D gene unclear. Per germline, CDR1 MDHEN and CDR2 SYDVKM. This CDR3 is built from 12 residues. Between the trimmed V and J ends, which lost 7 bases and 6 bases, there was a span of 7 bases. The CDR3 DNA follows: TGTGCCAGCAACAGCCGTAATTCACCCCTCCACTTT. As protein: CASNSRNSPLHF. The entire variable domain, with the rest obtained from reference TRBV28 and TRBJ1-6, is as follows: DVKVTQSSRYLVKRTGEKVFLECVQDMDHENMFWYRQDPGLGLRLIYFSYDVKMKEKGDIPEGYSVSREKKERFSLILESASTNQTSMYLCASNSRNSPLHFGNGTRLTVT.

The chain recombines TRBV9 with TRBJ2-3; a weak D match, TRBD1 (7 bases). CDR1 and CDR2 from the germline V gene are SGDLS and YYNGEE. Trimming pared 5 bases from V and 0 bases from J, leaving 13 bases between. The CDR3 covers 15 residues. In nucleotides, the CDR3 is TGTGCCAGCAGGACGACAGGGACTAGCACAGATACGCAGTATTTT. Protein sequence: CASRTTGTSTDTQYF.

The rearrangement uses TRBV30 and TRBJ2-2; 15 nucleotides match TRBD2. Trimming took 0 bases from V and 4 from J; bases not matched to a gene: 0. Germline V gene sequence: CDR1 GTSNPN, CDR2 SVGIG (reference sequence). The CDR3 runs to 16 residues. The CDR3: CAWSVGLAGGTGELFF. The CDR3 region has the DNA TGTGCCTGGAGTGTGGGACTAGCGGGAGGCACCGGGGAGCTGTTTTTT.

This clone was detected once. The rearrangement uses TRBV5-6 and TRBJ2-1, with TRBD2 identical over 8 bases. CDR3 length: 15 amino acids. Germline V gives CDR1 SGHDT, CDR2 YYEEEE. V dropped 0 bases and J dropped 5; count of bases not matched to a gene: 4. CDR3 in amino acids: CASSLEREWNNEQFF. Written as DNA, the CDR3 is TGTGCCAGCAGCTTGGAGCGGGAGTGGAACAATGAGCAGTTCTTC.

J is TRBJ2-2 and V is TRBV25-1, with D possibly being TRBD2 (6 bases). The germline V gene has CDR1 MGHDK and CDR2 SYGVNS. Trimming removed 5 bases at V and 3 bases at J, with 13 bases between. The CDR3 contains 15 residues. The CDR3 sequence: CASSITSRDTGELFF. In nucleotides, the CDR3 is TGTGCCAGCAGTATAACTAGCCGTGACACCGGGGAGCTGTTTTTT.